This TCR beta chain emerged from a study of T cell repertoires in cytomegalovirus infection. Across the whole study: HLA-C-restricted CMV epitopes, recently identified, and well-studied HLA-B-restricted ones were used by the study.

This clonotype was counted ten times or more. Its antigen is not identified. TCRdb analysed the reads with MiXCR anew, one entry per CDR3 protein. The sample has approximately 120,000 distinct CDR3 sequences, 25% to 35% seen once. The clonotype originates from a human donor in good health (CMV status not recorded). Some clones in this sample may be carry-over from other donors' samples. Here the sequenced sample was CD8+ T cells from cultured PBMCs, taken from culture after CMV antigen stimulation.

CDR3: CSATRLDGTQETQYF. In DNA, the CDR3 is TGCAGTGCTACCCGATTGGATGGGACCCAAGAGACCCAGTACTTC. The chain couples TRBV20-1 to TRBJ2-5; D tentatively fits TRBD1 or TRBD2 (5 bases each). CDR1 DFQATT and CDR2 SNEGSKA come from the germline V gene (reference sequence). The CDR3 is 15 residues long. Trimming stripped 4 bases from V and 1 base from J, with 16 bases between.